This T cell receptor beta chain was recorded in a study of blood T cell repertoires in COVID-19. Study information: PBMCs, B-cell-depleted T cells, or T cells provided the cDNA or gDNA that made up the material.

This CDR3 is built from 14 residues. After removal of 3 bases from V and 5 bases from J, the junction contained 5 bases not matched to a gene. The V gene's germline CDR1 is KGHSH and CDR2 LQKENI. Sequenced by immunoSEQ multiplex PCR; TCRdb stores in-frame clones only, minus some. Of about 260,000 clones detected, roughly four fifths appear once; the ten largest clones hold under 4.5%. Individuals drawn from 20 to 25 US areas were roughly 18 to 95 years old. This clone was found once. This TCR came from a man in his thirties or forties with acute COVID-19. Input material: PBMCs or T cells enriched from blood (not recorded which). The V and J genes are TRBV18 and TRBJ2-5; 8 bases are a match to TRBD1. CDR3 loop: CASSPPTGDETQYF. The CDR3 DNA reads as TGTGCCAGCTCACCGCCGACAGGGGACGAGACCCAGTACTTC.